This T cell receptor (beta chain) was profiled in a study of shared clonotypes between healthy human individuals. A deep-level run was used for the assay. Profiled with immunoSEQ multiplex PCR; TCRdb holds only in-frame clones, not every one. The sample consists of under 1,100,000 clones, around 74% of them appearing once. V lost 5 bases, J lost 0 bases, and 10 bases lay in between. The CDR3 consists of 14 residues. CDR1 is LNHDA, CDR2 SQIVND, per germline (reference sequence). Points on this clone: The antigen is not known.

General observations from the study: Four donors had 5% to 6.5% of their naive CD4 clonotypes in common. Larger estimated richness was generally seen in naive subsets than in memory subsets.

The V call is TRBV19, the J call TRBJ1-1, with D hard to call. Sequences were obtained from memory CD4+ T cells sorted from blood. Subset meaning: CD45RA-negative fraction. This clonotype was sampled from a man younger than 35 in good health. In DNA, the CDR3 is TGTGCCAGTAGTCAAACTGCAGTGAACACTGAAGCTTTCTTT. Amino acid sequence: CASSQTAVNTEAFF. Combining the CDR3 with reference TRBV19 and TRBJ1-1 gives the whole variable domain DGGITQSPKYLFRKEGQNVTLSCEQNLNHDAMYWYRQDPGQGLRLIYYSQIVNDFQKGDIAEGYSVSREKKESFPLTVTSAQKNPTAFYLCASSQTAVNTEAFFGQGTRLTVV.